Following are 19 T cell receptor beta chains from one sample sequenced in a study of T cells in Graves' hyperthyroidism and ophthalmopathy. Amplified TCR beta CDR3 regions derived from RNA transcripts. The TCR CDR3 was amplified in a first-round RT-PCR using the HTBI primer set. TCRdb redid the calling of the multiplex PCR reads with MiXCR, one entry per CDR3 protein. The sample includes hundreds of thousands of distinct CDR3 sequences, approximately 14% seen only once; the top ten take approximately 13%. Material: blood. Every receptor here comes from a man younger than 35 with Graves' ophthalmopathy.

This clonotype was found many times. This chain links TRBV2 with TRBJ1-1; 8 positions agree with TRBD1. The CDR3 spans 13 residues. V dropped 4 bases and J dropped 4; count of bases not matched to a gene: 2. Germline loops: CDR1 SNHLY, CDR2 FYNNEI. CDR3 region: CASSVTGGTEAFF. The DNA for the CDR3 is TGTGCCAGCAGTGTAACAGGGGGCACTGAAGCTTTCTTT.

This sequence joins TRBV20-1 and TRBJ2-7; D is ambiguous. The V gene lost 0 bases and the J gene lost 0 bases, with 9 bases spanning the gap. Per the germline V gene, CDR1 is DFQATT and CDR2 is SNEGSKA (reference sequence). The CDR3 runs to 14 residues. CDR3 sequence (DNA): TGCAGTGCTAGAGATCTAGGCAACTCCTACGAGCAGTACTTC. Its protein is CSARDLGNSYEQYF.

At least ten counts were recorded for this clonotype. The V and J genes are TRBV18 and TRBJ2-1; 8 bases align to TRBD2. CDR1 KGHSH and CDR2 LQKENI come from the germline V gene. The CDR3 runs to 15 residues. The J segment lost 4 bases and the V segment lost 0 bases, leaving 2 bases of the junction unmatched. The CDR3 sequence is CASSPPGLEYNEQFF. CDR3 sequence (DNA): TGTGCCAGCTCACCACCGGGACTAGAATACAATGAGCAGTTCTTC.

The sample holds many counts of this clonotype. The rearrangement uses TRBV30 and TRBJ2-3, with TRBD2 as a possible D gene (6 bases). The V gene lost 4 bases and the J gene lost 0 bases, with 8 bases spanning the gap. CDR3 size: 13 residues. CDR1 is GTSNPN and CDR2 is SVGIG in the germline V gene (reference sequence). The CDR3 reads CAWNRGSTDTQYF. In DNA, the CDR3 is TGTGCCTGGAACCGGGGGAGCACAGATACGCAGTATTTT. The entire variable domain, with the rest obtained from reference TRBV30 and TRBJ2-3, is as follows: SQTIHQWPATLVQPVGSPLSLECTVEGTSNPNLYWYRQAAGRGLQLLFYSVGIGQISSEVPQNLSASRPQDRQFILSSKKLLLSDSGFYLCAWNRGSTDTQYFGPGTRLTVL.

This clonotype was picked up many times. The chain couples TRBV20-1 to TRBJ2-1; 9 bases fit TRBD1. The length of the CDR3 is 15 residues. Germline V lookup: CDR1 DFQATT, CDR2 SNEGSKA (reference sequence). The V segment lost 3 bases and the J segment 3 bases; nucleotides outside the gene matches: 6. The CDR3 is CSARDPGQGYNEQFF. DNA of the CDR3: TGCAGTGCTAGGGACCCGGGACAGGGCTACAATGAGCAGTTCTTC.

The chain recombines TRBV10-3 with TRBJ1-5; D is ambiguous. This CDR3 comprises 13 residues. V was cut by 6 bases and J by 4 bases, with 10 bases left in between. CDR1 and CDR2 from the germline V gene are ENHRY and SYGVKD. CDR3 coding DNA: TGTGCCATCAGAAATGACATTAATCAGCCCCAGCATTTT. This gives the protein CAIRNDINQPQHF.

This clonotype was observed at least ten times. This chain links TRBV4-1 with TRBJ1-1, with TRBD1 matching 7 bases. The CDR3 has 15 residues. Trimming took 1 base from V and 3 from J; bases not matched to a gene: 5. From germline, CDR1 is MGHRA and CDR2 YSYEKL. The CDR3 DNA reads TGCGCCAGCAGCCAAGGACAGGGTGAAGACACTGAAGCTTTCTTT. Amino acid sequence: CASSQGQGEDTEAFF.

This chain connects TRBV7-2 to TRBJ2-7, with TRBD1 matching over 9 bases. CDR1 and CDR2 from the germline V gene are SGHTA and FQGNSA. CDR3 length equals 16 residues. The J segment lost 0 bases and the V segment lost 1 base, leaving 4 bases of the junction unmatched. In DNA, the CDR3 is TGTGCCAGCAGCTTAGGGGACAGGGCCAGCTCCTACGAGCAGTACTTC. Translated, it gives CASSLGDRASSYEQYF.

This clonotype was recorded many times. The chain uses TRBV6-1 and TRBJ2-7, with D uncertain. The CDR3 sequence is 14 residues long. Trimming took 6 bases from V and 4 from J, leaving 16 bases between them. Looked up from germline, CDR1 is MNHNS and CDR2 is SASEGT. The CDR3 loop is CASRLTTGPYEQYF. CDR3 sequence (DNA): TGTGCCAGCAGGCTAACGACGGGCCCTTACGAGCAGTACTTC.

The genes are TRBV14 and TRBJ1-1; D remains unclear. The ends were cut back, 1 base at V and 9 bases at J, with 6 bases in the middle. Per germline, CDR1 SGHDN and CDR2 FVKESK. The CDR3 contains 11 residues. The CDR3 protein is CASSQGLKAFF. Written as DNA, the CDR3 is TGTGCCAGCAGCCAAGGACTGAAAGCTTTCTTT.

CDR3 protein: CAISPLVLAGGHEQFF. CDR3 DNA: TGTGCCATCAGTCCCTTGGTACTAGCGGGGGGGCATGAGCAGTTCTTC. The chain recombines TRBV10-3 with TRBJ2-1; 13 positions agree with TRBD2. From germline, CDR1 is ENHRY and CDR2 SYGVKD. The V and J ends lost 5 bases and 8 bases, in that order; junction bases with no gene match: 9. The CDR3 length is 16 residues.

This clonotype has ten or more counts. This CDR3 reads CASNKGQETQYF. CDR3 bases: TGTGCCAGCAATAAGGGACAGGAGACCCAGTACTTC. This chain joins TRBV6-1 and TRBJ2-5, with 7 positions matching TRBD1. The V gene's germline CDR1 is MNHNS and CDR2 SASEGT. The J segment lost 5 bases and the V segment lost 7 bases, leaving 4 bases of the junction unmatched. The CDR3 length is 12 residues.

This chain links TRBV19 with TRBJ2-5; D call uncertain. The length of the CDR3 is 15 residues. V lost 3 bases, J lost 0 bases, and 11 bases lay in between. Germline V gene sequence: CDR1 LNHDA, CDR2 SQIVND (reference sequence). This CDR3 is CASSMPEWYQETQYF. The CDR3 nucleotides are TGTGCCAGTAGTATGCCGGAGTGGTACCAAGAGACCCAGTACTTC.

A note on this clonotype: A much larger clone differs by one base, so this may be a read error. This chain uses TRBV20-1 with TRBJ2-7; TRBD1 agrees at 8 bases. This CDR3 comprises 13 residues. J lost 2 bases, V lost 4 bases, and 4 bases had no gene match. The germline V gene encodes CDR1 DFQATT and CDR2 SNEGSKA (reference sequence). This CDR3 is CSAKDRGPYEQYF. The DNA of the CDR3 is TGCAGTGCTAAAGACAGGGGTCCCTACGAGCAGTACTTC.

At least ten counts were recorded for this clonotype. This chain joins TRBV7-2 and TRBJ2-1; tentatively, D is TRBD1 or TRBD2 (7 bases each). The CDR3 sequence is 15 residues long. V shed 5 bases and J shed 9 bases, with 20 bases lying between them. CDR1 SGHTA and CDR2 FQGNSA come from the germline V gene. DNA of the CDR3: TGTGCCAGCAGCCCCCCGGGACTCAGGGGGGGTGAGCAGTTCTTC. Protein: CASSPPGLRGGEQFF. Full variable domain (remainder filled in from reference TRBV7-2 and TRBJ2-1): GAGVSQSPSNKVTEKGKDVELRCDPISGHTALYWYRQSLGQGLEFLIYFQGNSAPDKSGLPSDRFSAERTGGSVSTLTIQRTQQEDSAVYLCASSPPGLRGGEQFFGPGTRLTVL.

There are a few counts of this clonotype. This chain connects TRBV11-2 to TRBJ2-5; 8 nucleotides agree with TRBD2. Germline V CDR1 and CDR2: SGHAT, FQNNGV. This CDR3 spans 15 amino acids. V lost 5 bases to trimming and J lost 2 bases; unmatched junction nucleotides: 7. In nucleotides, the CDR3 is TGTGCCAGCAGCCCATCCCCTAGCGGGCAAGAGACCCAGTACTTC. It encodes CASSPSPSGQETQYF.

This clonotype was counted at least ten times. The gene calls are TRBV5-1 and TRBJ2-2, with D unresolved. The V and J ends lost 4 bases and 4 bases respectively, with 11 bases between them. CDR1 and CDR2 (germline): SGHRS, YFSETQ. The CDR3 has 14 amino acids. The CDR3 loop is CASSPDGTTGELFF. In nucleotides, the CDR3 is TGCGCCAGCAGCCCAGACGGCACCACCGGGGAGCTGTTTTTT. Filled out from reference TRBV5-1 and TRBJ2-2, the complete variable domain reads KAGVTQTPRYLIKTRGQQVTLSCSPISGHRSVSWYQQTPGQGLQFLFEYFSETQRNKGNFPGRFSGRQFSNSRSEMNVSTLELGDSALYLCASSPDGTTGELFFGEGSRLTVL.

The chain employs TRBV24-1 and TRBJ1-2, with D uncertain. Trimming took off 4 bases at V and 4 bases at J, with 6 bases between the two ends. The CDR3 sequence is 12 residues long. The germline V gene encodes CDR1 KGHDR and CDR2 SFDVKD. CDR3 loop: CATSDRGYGYTF. CDR3 in DNA: TGTGCCACCAGTGACCGAGGCTATGGCTACACCTTC.

This clonotype came up many times. This sequence joins TRBV12-3 or TRBV12-4 and TRBJ2-7; 11 bases line up with TRBD1. V shed 11 bases and J 4 bases; nucleotides not matched to a gene: 7. The CDR3 extends over 13 amino acids. CDR3 sequence: CAVTGTGGYEQYF. CDR3 nucleotides: TGTGCCGTCACCGGGACAGGGGGGTACGAGCAGTACTTC.